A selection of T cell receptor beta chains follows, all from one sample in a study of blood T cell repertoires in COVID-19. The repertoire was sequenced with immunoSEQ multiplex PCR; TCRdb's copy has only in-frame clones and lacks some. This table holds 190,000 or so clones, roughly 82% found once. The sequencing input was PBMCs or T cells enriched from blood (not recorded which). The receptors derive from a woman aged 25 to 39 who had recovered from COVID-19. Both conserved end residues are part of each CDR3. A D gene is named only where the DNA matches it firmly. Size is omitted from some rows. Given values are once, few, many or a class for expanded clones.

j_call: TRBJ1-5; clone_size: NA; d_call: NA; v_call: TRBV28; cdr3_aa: CASTSTDNQPQHF
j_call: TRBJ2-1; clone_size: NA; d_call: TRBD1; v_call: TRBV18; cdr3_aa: CASSRMDRGNSEQFF
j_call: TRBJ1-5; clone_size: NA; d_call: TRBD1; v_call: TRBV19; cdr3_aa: CASSIGTWTGDEDQPQHF
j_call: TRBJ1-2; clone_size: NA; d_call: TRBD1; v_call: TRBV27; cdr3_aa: CASSLSADRDGYTF
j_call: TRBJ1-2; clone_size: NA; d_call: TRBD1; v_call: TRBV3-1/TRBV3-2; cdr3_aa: CASSQDRGQSGYTF
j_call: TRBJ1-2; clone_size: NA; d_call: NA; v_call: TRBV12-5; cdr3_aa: CASGLVLGKRQDYGYTF
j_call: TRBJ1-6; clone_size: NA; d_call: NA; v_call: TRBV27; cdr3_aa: CASSWGREGNNSPLHF
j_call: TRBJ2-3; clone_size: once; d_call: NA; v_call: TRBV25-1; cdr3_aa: CASSIKRTATSTDTQYF
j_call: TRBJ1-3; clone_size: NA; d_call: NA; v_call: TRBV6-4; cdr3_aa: CAIPRVSGNTIYF
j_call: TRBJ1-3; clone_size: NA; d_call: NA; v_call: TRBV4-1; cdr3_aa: CASSPGHTSGNTIYF
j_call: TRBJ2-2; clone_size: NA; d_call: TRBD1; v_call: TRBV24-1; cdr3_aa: CATSDWDRSNTGELFF
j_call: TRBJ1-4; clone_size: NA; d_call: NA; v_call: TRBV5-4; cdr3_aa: CASSPGNEKLFF
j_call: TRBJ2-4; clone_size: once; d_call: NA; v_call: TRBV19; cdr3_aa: CASSRGILAKNIQYF
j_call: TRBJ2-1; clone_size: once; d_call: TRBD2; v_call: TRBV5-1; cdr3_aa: CASSLEVRAGVNEQFF
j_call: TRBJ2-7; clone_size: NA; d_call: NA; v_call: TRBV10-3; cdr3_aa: CAISPFQDLYEQYF
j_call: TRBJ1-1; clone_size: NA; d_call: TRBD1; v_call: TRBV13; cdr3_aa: CASSAMGTGKTNTEAFF
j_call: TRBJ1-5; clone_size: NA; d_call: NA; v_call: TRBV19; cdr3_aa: CASSIPIYSNQPQHF
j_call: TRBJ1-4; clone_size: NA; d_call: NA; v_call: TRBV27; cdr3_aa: CASRREDEKLFF
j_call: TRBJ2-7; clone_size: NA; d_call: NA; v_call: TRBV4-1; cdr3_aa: CASSRQGSSYEQYF
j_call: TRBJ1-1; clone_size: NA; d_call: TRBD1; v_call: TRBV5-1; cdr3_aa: CASSLVQGAIGTEAFF
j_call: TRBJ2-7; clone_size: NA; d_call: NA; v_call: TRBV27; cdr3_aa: CASSSIPPWEYEQYF
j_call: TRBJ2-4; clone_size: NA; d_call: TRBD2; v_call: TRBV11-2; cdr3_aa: CASSPRTSGRPKDIQYF
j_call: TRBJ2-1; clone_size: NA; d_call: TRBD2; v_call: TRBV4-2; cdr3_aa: CASSQGTTGTSGINEQFF
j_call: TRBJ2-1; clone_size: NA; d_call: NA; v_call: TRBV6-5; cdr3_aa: CAVVTANEQFF
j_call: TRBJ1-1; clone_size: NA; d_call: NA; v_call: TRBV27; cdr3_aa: CASSLGARNTEAFF